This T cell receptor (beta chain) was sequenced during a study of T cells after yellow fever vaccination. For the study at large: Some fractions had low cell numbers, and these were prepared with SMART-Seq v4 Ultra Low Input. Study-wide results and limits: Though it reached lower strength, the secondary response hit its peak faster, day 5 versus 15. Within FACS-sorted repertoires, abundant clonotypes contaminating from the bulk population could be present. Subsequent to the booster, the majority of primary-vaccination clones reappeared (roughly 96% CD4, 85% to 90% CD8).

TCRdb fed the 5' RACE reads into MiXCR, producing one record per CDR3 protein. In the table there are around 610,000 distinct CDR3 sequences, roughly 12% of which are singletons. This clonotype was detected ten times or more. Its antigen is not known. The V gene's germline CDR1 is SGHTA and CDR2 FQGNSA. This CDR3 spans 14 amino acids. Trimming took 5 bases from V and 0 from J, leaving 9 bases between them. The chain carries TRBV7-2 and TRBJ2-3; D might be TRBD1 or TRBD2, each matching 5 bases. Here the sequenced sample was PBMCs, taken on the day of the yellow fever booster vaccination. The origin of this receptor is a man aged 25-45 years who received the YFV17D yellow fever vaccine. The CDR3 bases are TGTGCCAGCAGCAGGAGGACAAGCACAGATACGCAGTATTTT. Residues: CASSRRTSTDTQYF. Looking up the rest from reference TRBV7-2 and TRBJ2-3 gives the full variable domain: GAGVSQSPSNKVTEKGKDVELRCDPISGHTALYWYRQSLGQGLEFLIYFQGNSAPDKSGLPSDRFSAERTGGSVSTLTIQRTQQEDSAVYLCASSRRTSTDTQYFGPGTRLTVL.